Listed here are 23 T cell receptor beta chains from one sample, sequenced in a study of technical replicates of blood from several donors (TCRdb year 2017). To prepare the library, the immunoSEQ multiplex PCR assay was applied. TCRdb obtained this table from immuneACCESS and retained in-frame rearrangements with V and J assigned. These tables miss some clones; where compared with another copy, unresolved V genes account for less than half of the shortfall, and the remainder is unexplained. The sample table contains about 94,000 clones; only one count was recorded for 95% of them. Around 0.21% of the sample is taken by the ten largest. Material: T cells isolated from PBMCs. The receptor source for this set is a human donor in good health.

The chain uses TRBV27 and TRBJ2-2; 7 nucleotides align to TRBD1. CDR1 and CDR2 (germline): MNHEY, SMNVEV (reference sequence). The CDR3 is 15 residues long. Trimming at V came to 6 bases and at J to 6 bases, leaving 10 bases not matched to a gene. The CDR3 protein is CASSTRQGRAGELFF. In nucleotides, the CDR3 is TGTGCCAGCAGCACAAGACAGGGACGGGCCGGGGAGCTGTTTTTT.

The chain is built from TRBV5-1 and TRBJ2-2; maybe TRBD1 (6 bases). Trimming took off 4 bases at V and 1 base at J, with 11 bases between the two ends. The CDR3 runs to 15 residues. The V gene's germline CDR1 is SGHRS and CDR2 YFSETQ. The CDR3 DNA sequence: TGCGCCAGCAGCGACCTGACAGGGAACACCGGGGAGCTGTTTTTT. Encoded protein: CASSDLTGNTGELFF. The full variable domain, completed using reference TRBV5-1 and TRBJ2-2, is KAGVTQTPRYLIKTRGQQVTLSCSPISGHRSVSWYQQTPGQGLQFLFEYFSETQRNKGNFPGRFSGRQFSNSRSEMNVSTLELGDSALYLCASSDLTGNTGELFFGEGSRLTVL.

The DNA for the CDR3 is TGTGCCAGCAGCTTGGAGGGGATTGGTGTCGGTAACTATGGCTACACCTTC. Protein product: CASSLEGIGVGNYGYTF. V and J are TRBV5-5 and TRBJ1-2, with D possibly being TRBD1 (5 bases). Per germline, CDR1 SGHKS and CDR2 YYEKEE (reference sequence). V was trimmed by 0 bases and J by 1 base, leaving 16 bases between them. This CDR3 region has 17 residues.

CDR3 residues: CAWSRTEDYFDYGYTF. CDR3 DNA sequence: TGTGCCTGGAGTAGGACGGAGGACTACTTCGACTATGGCTACACCTTC. The chain is built from TRBV30 and TRBJ1-2; D is unclear. The CDR3 length is 16 residues. Germline lookup yields CDR1 GTSNPN and CDR2 SVGIG (reference sequence). The V end lost 2 bases, the J end lost 3 bases, and 19 bases lay between the germline ends.

The chain employs TRBV7-9 and TRBJ2-7; 9 bases are shared with TRBD1. The junction had 9 bases not matched to a gene; V was cut back by 5 bases and J by 4 bases. The germline gives CDR1 SEHNR, CDR2 FQNEAQ (reference sequence). The CDR3 contains 15 residues. CDR3 nucleotides: TGTGCCAGCAGCCACTCCGGGACAGGGCGATACGAGCAGTACTTC. This gives the protein CASSHSGTGRYEQYF. The whole variable domain, filled in from reference TRBV7-9 and TRBJ2-7, reads DTGVSQNPRHKITKRGQNVTFRCDPISEHNRLYWYRQTLGQGPEFLTYFQNEAQLEKSRLLSDRFSAERPKGSFSTLEIQRTEQGDSAMYLCASSHSGTGRYEQYFGPGTRLTVT.

The V gene is TRBV19, the J gene TRBJ2-1; 9 bases fit TRBD2. The V and J ends lost 1 base and 5 bases, in that order; junction bases with no gene match: 3. CDR1 LNHDA and CDR2 SQIVND come from the germline V gene (reference sequence). This CDR3 spans 15 amino acids. The CDR3 nucleotides are TGTGCCAGTAGTATAGGGCTAGCGGGAAACAATGAGCAGTTCTTC. It is translated as CASSIGLAGNNEQFF.

With regard to this clone: The junction does not match germline at one end; this may be a read error. The chain links TRBV6-1 to TRBJ2-7; D perhaps matches TRBD1 (5 bases). The CDR3 spans 12 residues. Looked up from germline, CDR1 is MNHNS and CDR2 is SASEGT. The CDR3 coding sequence is TGTGCCAGCAGGACAACAGGATACGGGCAGTACTTC. Protein: CASRTTGYGQYF.

The chain combines TRBV6-1 with TRBJ1-3; maybe TRBD1 (5 bases). The CDR3 length is 14 residues. Trimming left V 7 bases short and J 1 base short, with 11 bases between. Germline V gives CDR1 MNHNS, CDR2 SASEGT. CDR3 DNA sequence: TGTGCCAGCATTTTCAGGGTATCTGGAAACACCATATATTTT. This codes for CASIFRVSGNTIYF.

V is TRBV14 and J is TRBJ2-7, with 11 positions matching TRBD1. The CDR3 loop spans 13 amino acids. CDR1 and CDR2 from the germline V gene are SGHDN and FVKESK. The V and J ends lost 6 bases and 7 bases, in that order; junction bases with no gene match: 5. The CDR3 coding sequence is TGTGCCAGCAGACTGGGACAGGGGGTTGAGCAGTACTTC. This encodes CASRLGQGVEQYF.

The chain links TRBV6-1 to TRBJ2-7; a possible D gene is TRBD2 (5 bases). Deletions cut 1 base from V and 2 bases from J, with 9 bases between. Per the germline V gene, CDR1 is MNHNS and CDR2 is SASEGT. CDR3 size: 14 residues. CDR3 bases: TGTGCCAGCAGTGAAGGGGGAGTAACCTACGAGCAGTACTTC. It translates to CASSEGGVTYEQYF.

The chain combines TRBV6-6 with TRBJ2-7; 7 nucleotides line up with TRBD1. After removal of 6 bases from V and 3 bases from J, the junction contained 5 bases not matched to a gene. The CDR3 loop spans 13 amino acids. Germline V gives CDR1 MNHNY, CDR2 SVGAGI (reference sequence). The CDR3 nucleotides read TGTGCCAGCAGCCCCAGGGACAGCTACGAGCAGTACTTC. It translates to CASSPRDSYEQYF.

The chain couples TRBV9 to TRBJ1-1, with D unresolved. Germline-derived CDR1 and CDR2 are SGDLS and YYNGEE. V dropped 0 bases and J dropped 5 bases, with 14 bases sitting between them. CDR3 length equals 15 residues. CDR3 in DNA: TGTGCCAGCAGCGTAGATGTCGGTCTTGGTACTGAAGCTTTCTTT. Its protein is CASSVDVGLGTEAFF.

The gene calls are TRBV5-8 and TRBJ2-2; 11 bases are shared with TRBD2. The germline V gene encodes CDR1 SGHTS and CDR2 YDEGEE. The CDR3 length is 17 residues. The V and J ends lost 1 base and 6 bases, in that order; junction bases with no gene match: 8. The CDR3 coding sequence is TGTGCCAGCAGCTTGACTAGCGGGAGTAGGCATGCCGGGGAGCTGTTTTTT. Its translation is CASSLTSGSRHAGELFF.

This sequence joins TRBV19 and TRBJ2-7; TRBD1 might be the D (6 bases). Trimming pared 5 bases from V and 6 bases from J, leaving 11 bases between. The length of the CDR3 is 12 residues. Germline V lookup: CDR1 LNHDA, CDR2 SQIVND (reference sequence). The CDR3 here is CASSQQGTEQYF. In DNA, the CDR3 is TGTGCCAGTAGTCAACAGGGTACCGAGCAGTACTTC. The full variable domain, completed using reference TRBV19 and TRBJ2-7, is DGGITQSPKYLFRKEGQNVTLSCEQNLNHDAMYWYRQDPGQGLRLIYYSQIVNDFQKGDIAEGYSVSREKKESFPLTVTSAQKNPTAFYLCASSQQGTEQYFGPGTRLTVT.

The gene calls are TRBV9 and TRBJ2-1; possibly TRBD2 for D (5 bases). Between the trimmed V and J ends, which lost 3 bases and 6 bases, there was a span of 16 bases. CDR1 SGDLS and CDR2 YYNGEE come from the germline V gene. This CDR3 region has 15 residues. CDR3 loop: CASSAGISRGNEQFF. CDR3 sequence (DNA): TGTGCCAGCAGCGCCGGGATTTCTCGGGGCAATGAGCAGTTCTTC.

This sequence joins TRBV6-5 and TRBJ2-7; tentative D call: TRBD2 (5 bases). The CDR3 spans 15 residues. Trimming removed 0 bases from V and 7 bases from J, with 16 bases in between. CDR1 MNHEY and CDR2 SVGAGI come from the germline V gene. The chain's CDR3 is CASSYSLAGSGEQYF. The DNA for the CDR3 is TGTGCCAGCAGTTACTCATTGGCGGGCTCGGGGGAGCAGTACTTC.

V usage is TRBV6-5 and J usage is TRBJ2-4, with TRBD2 matching over 8 bases. CDR1 MNHEY and CDR2 SVGAGI come from the germline V gene. This CDR3 is built from 12 residues. CDR3 coding DNA: TGTGAAAGCCGGGGGGGTAGCGGCATTCAGTACTTC. Protein: CESRGGSGIQYF.

DNA for the CDR3: TGCGCCAGCAGCCCGACAGAGCAGTATGGCTACACCTTC. Encoded protein: CASSPTEQYGYTF. The chain recombines TRBV5-1 with TRBJ1-2; maybe TRBD1 (5 bases). The germline CDR1 and CDR2 sequences are SGHRS and YFSETQ. V was trimmed by 4 bases and J by 5 bases, leaving 12 bases between them. This CDR3 spans 13 amino acids. The full variable domain, completed using reference TRBV5-1 and TRBJ1-2, is KAGVTQTPRYLIKTRGQQVTLSCSPISGHRSVSWYQQTPGQGLQFLFEYFSETQRNKGNFPGRFSGRQFSNSRSEMNVSTLELGDSALYLCASSPTEQYGYTFGSGTRLTVV.

The V call is TRBV5-1, the J call TRBJ1-1; no firm D call. The CDR3 totals 14 residues. The germline V and J ends were trimmed by 0 bases and 0 bases, with 6 bases remaining between them. Germline loops: CDR1 SGHRS, CDR2 YFSETQ. CDR3 nucleotides: TGCGCCAGCAGCTTGGAACAGCTGAACACTGAAGCTTTCTTT. Translated: CASSLEQLNTEAFF.

V gene TRBV7-2 combines with J gene TRBJ2-2, with 8 bases lining up with TRBD2. Germline V lookup: CDR1 SGHTA, CDR2 FQGNSA. J lost 8 bases, V lost 2 bases, and 10 bases had no gene match. The CDR3 is made up of 16 amino acids. In nucleotides, the CDR3 is TGTGCCAGCAGCTTACTCCTCCTAGCGGGCGGGGGGGAGCTGTTTTTT. It is translated as CASSLLLLAGGGELFF. The complete variable domain, with remaining parts taken from reference TRBV7-2 and TRBJ2-2, reads GAGVSQSPSNKVTEKGKDVELRCDPISGHTALYWYRQSLGQGLEFLIYFQGNSAPDKSGLPSDRFSAERTGGSVSTLTIQRTQQEDSAVYLCASSLLLLAGGGELFFGEGSRLTVL.

J is TRBJ2-1 and V is TRBV28, with TRBD1 as a possible D gene (5 bases). The CDR3 has 13 residues. CDR1 and CDR2 (germline): MDHEN, SYDVKM. The V end was cut by 4 bases, the J end by 10 bases, with 14 bases between. CDR3 bases: TGTGCCAGCAGTTCCGCAGGGCCTCAGGAGCAGTTCTTC. Encoded protein: CASSSAGPQEQFF.

The chain joins TRBV7-3 to TRBJ2-5; D not certain. This CDR3 region has 16 residues. Germline CDR1 reads SGHTA; CDR2 reads FQGTGA. V shed 0 bases and J shed 5 bases, with 16 bases lying between them. CDR3 in amino acids: CASSLTLGSVEETQYF. The CDR3 nucleotides are TGTGCCAGCAGCTTAACTCTCGGTAGTGTTGAGGAGACCCAGTACTTC.

The chain is built from TRBV4-1 and TRBJ1-1; D is undetermined. This CDR3 has 15 residues. The ends were cut back, 0 bases at V and 4 bases at J, with 12 bases in the middle. In germline, CDR1 is MGHRA, CDR2 YSYEKL. CDR3 sequence reads: CASSQDLGRGTEAFF. The CDR3 DNA follows: TGCGCCAGCAGCCAAGATCTAGGGCGGGGCACTGAAGCTTTCTTT.